This is a list of T cell receptor beta chains from one sample in a study of regulatory T cells in long-lasting Graves disease. From the multiplex PCR reads, TCRdb called clonotypes with MiXCR, one entry per CDR3 protein. The sample lists approximately 470,000 distinct CDR3 sequences; around 15% were seen once. These sequences were also reported in another study, on T cells in Graves' hyperthyroidism and ophthalmopathy.

Sequences were derived from peripheral blood mononuclear cells (PBMCs), sampled at new diagnosis, from a patient treated with antithyroid drugs. The receptors here all came from a man aged 35 to 55 with Graves disease. CDR3s include the opening cysteine and the closing phenylalanine or tryptophan. The order of the fields is J gene, clone size, D gene, V gene, CDR3 DNA, CDR3 protein. D genes are given only for firm matches. Clone size is shown for a subset of rows, as once, few, many or a class of expanded clone.

>TRBJ2-1|few|TRBD2|TRBV24-1
TGTGCCACCAGTGACCCAAATAGGACTAGCGGAATTTACAATGAGCAGTTCTTC
CATSDPNRTSGIYNEQFF
>TRBJ1-4|.|TRBD1|TRBV7-6
TGTGCCAGCAGCTCGGGACAGACGGCCTTTGTAGGAAAACTGTTTTTT
CASSSGQTAFVGKLFF
>TRBJ2-2|many|TRBD1|TRBV11-2
TGTGCCAGCAGCCGACTCGCTGGGACAGGGGCCGGGGAGCTGTTTTTT
CASSRLAGTGAGELFF
>TRBJ2-2|many|.|TRBV28
TGTGCCAGCAACGAACCAGGGAACGGGGAGCTGTTTTTT
CASNEPGNGELFF
>TRBJ1-2|few|.|TRBV7-2
TGTGCCAGCAGCTTAGTCCGCCAAGGCTCTAGATCTGGCTACACCTTC
CASSLVRQGSRSGYTF
>TRBJ2-2|many|.|TRBV7-2
TGTGCCAGCAGCTTTAAGAGGGCCGGGGAGCTGTTTTTT
CASSFKRAGELFF
>TRBJ2-7|few|.|TRBV27
TGTGCCAGCAGTAGGGAGAATAGGGGCGAGCAGTACTTC
CASSRENRGEQYF
>TRBJ2-1|many|.|TRBV29-1
TGCAGCGTTGAGGTTGCTGCGTCCTACAATGAGCAGTTCTTC
CSVEVAASYNEQFF
>TRBJ2-3|many|.|TRBV6-1
TGTGCCAGCAGTCGATCCTTGGCGACCAGCACAGATACGCAGTATTTT
CASSRSLATSTDTQYF
>TRBJ2-1|few|.|TRBV19
TGTGCCAGTAGTTTCCCAGGGACCCAGAGTAAGTTCTTC
CASSFPGTQSKFF
>TRBJ2-3|many|.|TRBV12-3/TRBV12-4
TGTGCCAGCAGTTATGGGCGCGACACAGATACGCAGTATTTT
CASSYGRDTDTQYF
>TRBJ2-1|few|.|TRBV9
TGTGCCAGCAGCCCAAAACCTGAAATGACCTACAATGAGCAGTTCTTC
CASSPKPEMTYNEQFF
>TRBJ2-7|.|.|TRBV24-1
TGTGCCTCGGGGGGCAAGTACGAGCAGTACTTC
CASGGKYEQYF
>TRBJ2-1|.|.|TRBV9
TGTGCCAGCAGCGTTAGCTCGAATGAGCAGTTCTTC
CASSVSSNEQFF
>TRBJ2-7|few|TRBD1|TRBV5-1
TGCGCCAGCAGCCTCGATAGGGGGCGCCGCGAGCAGTACTTC
CASSLDRGRREQYF
>TRBJ2-1|many|.|TRBV5-1
TGCGCCAGCAGCTTGAGGGCGGGGAGGTATGGTGAGCAGTTCTTC
CASSLRAGRYGEQFF
>TRBJ1-5|.|TRBD1|TRBV7-2
TGTGCCAGCAGCTTTGACAGGGGGAATCGGCCCCAGCATTTT
CASSFDRGNRPQHF
>TRBJ2-7|many|TRBD1|TRBV27
TGTGCCAGCAGTCCCCCCCGACCGGGACAGGGGAGTCAAGAGCAGTACTTC
CASSPPRPGQGSQEQYF
>TRBJ1-5|.|.|TRBV27
TGTGCCAGCAGTGACGGTGGCATCCAGCCCCAGCATTTT
CASSDGGIQPQHF
>TRBJ2-5|many|.|TRBV7-8
TGTGCCAGCAGCTTACGACTAGGGACAGAGACCCAGTACTTC
CASSLRLGTETQYF
>TRBJ1-2|few|.|TRBV12-3/TRBV12-4
TGTGCCAGCAGTGGCAGACGATTAGCTAACTATGGCTACACCTTC
CASSGRRLANYGYTF
>TRBJ2-1|.|.|TRBV11-3
TGTGCCAGCAGCCGAGGCTTTGAGCAGTTCTTC
CASSRGFEQFF
>TRBJ1-3|.|.|TRBV6-1
TGTGCCAGCAGCGTAACTGGGGGCTCTGGAAACACCATATATTTT
CASSVTGGSGNTIYF
>TRBJ2-7|.|TRBD1|TRBV6-5
TGTGCCAGCAGTTACCCCCTAGGACAGGGGGCTTACGAGCAGTACTTC
CASSYPLGQGAYEQYF
>TRBJ2-3|many|TRBD1|TRBV7-2
TGTGCCAGCAGCCGGGACAGGCGTAGCACAGATACGCAGTATTTT
CASSRDRRSTDTQYF
>TRBJ1-2|many|TRBD1|TRBV28
TGTGCCAGCAGGACAGGGGGCAAGCCTGGCTACACCTTC
CASRTGGKPGYTF
>TRBJ2-1|.|.|TRBV12-3/TRBV12-4
TGTGCCAGCAGCTACCTGCAACGGTATGCGGAGTTCTTC
CASSYLQRYAEFF
>TRBJ2-7|once|.|TRBV19
TGTGCCACCGGGACGGGTTCCTACGAGCAGTACTTC
CATGTGSYEQYF
>TRBJ1-6|.|TRBD1|TRBV27
TGTGCCAGCAGCGTGGGACAGGGGGCAAATTCACCCCTCCACTTT
CASSVGQGANSPLHF
>TRBJ2-7|many|TRBD2|TRBV7-8
TGTGCCAGCAGCTTAGGAGCGGGAGGGTACGAGCAGTACTTC
CASSLGAGGYEQYF
>TRBJ2-1|many|.|TRBV24-1
TGTGCCACCAGTGATCCGGGACAAAACAATGAGCAGTTCTTC
CATSDPGQNNEQFF
>TRBJ2-7|many|.|TRBV29-1
TGCAGCGTTAGCACAGACTACGAGCAGTACTTC
CSVSTDYEQYF
>TRBJ2-1|many|.|TRBV12-3/TRBV12-4
TGTGCCAGCAGTTTGGCTGGGCAAGGGAATGAGCAGTTCTTC
CASSLAGQGNEQFF
>TRBJ1-6|few|.|TRBV27
TGTGCCAGCATGAGTGATTTTTGGGGACGGGTTAATTCACCCCTCCACTTT
CASMSDFWGRVNSPLHF
>TRBJ2-5|many|.|TRBV6-1
TGTGCCAGCAGTCCTAGACTGGGAGGAGAGACCCAGTACTTC
CASSPRLGGETQYF
>TRBJ2-7|many|TRBD2|TRBV20-1
TGCGGTGCTACAACCGGGACTAGCGGAGCCGAGCAGTACTTC
CGATTGTSGAEQYF
>TRBJ2-1|many|.|TRBV24-1
TGTGCCACCAGCTCCGGCAATGAGCAGTTCTTC
CATSSGNEQFF
>TRBJ2-1|many|.|TRBV30
TGTGCCTGGAGTCCTTTAGGAGGGGGATACAATGAGCAGTTCTTC
CAWSPLGGGYNEQFF
>TRBJ1-1|many|.|TRBV11-2
TGTGCCAGCAGCTTTCCGGGCCCTACGAACACTGAAGCTTTCTTT
CASSFPGPTNTEAFF
>TRBJ2-2|few|TRBD2|TRBV11-3
TGTGCCAGCAGCCAGGGGACTAGCGGTCCCGGGGAGCTGTTTTTT
CASSQGTSGPGELFF
>TRBJ2-1|many|TRBD2|TRBV10-3
TGTGCCATCAGTGGGCCAACAGGGAATCCTAGCGGGAGGGATGCCTACAATGAGCAGTTCTTC
CAISGPTGNPSGRDAYNEQFF
>TRBJ1-3|few|.|TRBV29-1
TGCAGCGTTGAGGTGGGCGATGGAAACACCATATATTTT
CSVEVGDGNTIYF
>TRBJ2-1|many|TRBD2|TRBV20-1
TGCAGTGCCACACTAGCGGGGCCCTACAATGAGCAGTTCTTC
CSATLAGPYNEQFF
>TRBJ2-1|many|TRBD1|TRBV28
TGTGCCAGCTGGGACAGTTACAATGAGCAGTTCTTC
CASWDSYNEQFF
>TRBJ2-1|.|.|TRBV5-1
TGCGCCAGCAGCGCAGGACTGGAGCAGTTCTTC
CASSAGLEQFF
>TRBJ2-7|many|.|TRBV19
TGTGCCAGTAGTATTGGGACAAACTACGAGCAGTACTTC
CASSIGTNYEQYF
>TRBJ2-3|few|TRBD1|TRBV4-1
TGCGCCAGCAGCCCCCAGGGACAGGGAATAGATACGCAGTATTTT
CASSPQGQGIDTQYF
>TRBJ1-1|many|.|TRBV7-9
TGTGCCAGCAGCTTATCTTTCCGGACGAACACTGAAGCTTTCTTT
CASSLSFRTNTEAFF
>TRBJ2-7|.|TRBD1|TRBV7-9
TGTGCCAGCAGAGGGGACAGGGACCACGAGCAGTACTTC
CASRGDRDHEQYF
>TRBJ1-4|many|.|TRBV11-2
TGTGCCAGCAGCCGGACAGAAAAACTGTTTTTT
CASSRTEKLFF
>TRBJ2-5|.|.|TRBV14
TGTGCCAGCAGCCAAGAATTTGGCGCTCAAGAGACCCAGTACTTC
CASSQEFGAQETQYF
>TRBJ2-7|once|.|TRBV19
TGTGCCAGACACTACGAGCAGTACTTC
CARHYEQYF
>TRBJ2-5|few|.|TRBV3-1
TGTGCCAGCAGCCAAGAAATTACGGCAGGAGCGGAAGAGACCCAGTACTTC
CASSQEITAGAEETQYF